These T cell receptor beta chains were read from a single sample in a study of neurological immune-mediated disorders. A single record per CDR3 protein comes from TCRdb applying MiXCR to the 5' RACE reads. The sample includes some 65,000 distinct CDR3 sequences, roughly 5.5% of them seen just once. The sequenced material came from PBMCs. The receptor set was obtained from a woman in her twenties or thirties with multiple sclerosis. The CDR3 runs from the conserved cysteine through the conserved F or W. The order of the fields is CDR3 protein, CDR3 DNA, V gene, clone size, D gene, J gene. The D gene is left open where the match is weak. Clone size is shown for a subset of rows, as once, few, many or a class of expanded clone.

CDR3aa: CASSRFEGAMTEAFF; CDR3nt: TGTGCCAGCAGCCGTTTTGAGGGGGCGATGACTGAAGCTTTCTTT; v_gene: TRBV9; abundance: -; d_gene: TRBD1; j_gene: TRBJ1-1
CDR3aa: CASSQEGAGYSPLHF; CDR3nt: TGTGCCAGCAGCCAAGAGGGGGCCGGGTATTCACCCCTCCACTTT; v_gene: TRBV3-1; abundance: many; d_gene: -; j_gene: TRBJ1-6
CDR3aa: CASSLRQATNEKLFF; CDR3nt: TGTGCCAGCAGTCTTAGACAGGCAACTAATGAAAAACTGTTTTTT; v_gene: TRBV28; abundance: medium-sized; d_gene: -; j_gene: TRBJ1-4
CDR3aa: CASSLGLGNEQFF; CDR3nt: TGTGCCAGCAGCCTCGGACTAGGCAATGAGCAGTTCTTC; v_gene: TRBV7-8; abundance: -; d_gene: TRBD2; j_gene: TRBJ2-1
CDR3aa: CASSFGTSGYEQYF; CDR3nt: TGCGCCAGCAGCTTCGGGACTAGCGGGTACGAGCAGTACTTC; v_gene: TRBV5-1; abundance: many; d_gene: TRBD2; j_gene: TRBJ2-7
CDR3aa: CASTFGEAGGYTF; CDR3nt: TGTGCCAGTACCTTCGGCGAGGCCGGTGGCTACACCTTC; v_gene: TRBV11-2; abundance: many; d_gene: -; j_gene: TRBJ1-2
CDR3aa: CSASGTTNEKLFF; CDR3nt: TGCAGTGCTAGTGGTACAACTAATGAAAAACTGTTTTTT; v_gene: TRBV20-1; abundance: many; d_gene: -; j_gene: TRBJ1-4
CDR3aa: CATGQGAGTGELFF; CDR3nt: TGTGCCACCGGACAAGGCGCTGGGACCGGGGAGCTGTTTTTT; v_gene: TRBV24-1; abundance: many; d_gene: -; j_gene: TRBJ2-2
CDR3aa: CASSSGLTNTGELFF; CDR3nt: TGTGCCAGCAGCTCGGGACTTACGAACACCGGGGAGCTGTTTTTT; v_gene: TRBV5-6; abundance: many; d_gene: -; j_gene: TRBJ2-2
CDR3aa: CASSIDRHNEQFF; CDR3nt: TGCGCCAGCAGCATAGACAGACACAATGAGCAGTTCTTC; v_gene: TRBV5-1; abundance: -; d_gene: -; j_gene: TRBJ2-1
CDR3aa: CSARGPGPYSNQPQHF; CDR3nt: TGCAGTGCTAGAGGACCAGGACCGTATAGCAATCAGCCCCAGCATTTT; v_gene: TRBV20-1; abundance: many; d_gene: -; j_gene: TRBJ1-5
CDR3aa: CASSFTTGGSQPQHF; CDR3nt: TGTGCCAGCAGTTTTACTACAGGGGGGAGTCAGCCCCAGCATTTT; v_gene: TRBV12-3/TRBV12-4; abundance: many; d_gene: TRBD1; j_gene: TRBJ1-5
CDR3aa: CASSQKGTSYEQYF; CDR3nt: TGTGCCAGCAGCCAAAAGGGCACATCCTACGAGCAGTACTTC; v_gene: TRBV13; abundance: -; d_gene: -; j_gene: TRBJ2-7
CDR3aa: CSASVGDGQPQNF; CDR3nt: TGCAGTGCTAGTGTAGGGGATGGTCAGCCCCAGAATTTT; v_gene: TRBV20-1; abundance: -; d_gene: -; j_gene: TRBJ1-5
CDR3aa: CSGTGGNTEAFF; CDR3nt: TGCAGCGGGACCGGGGGGAACACTGAAGCTTTCTTT; v_gene: TRBV29-1; abundance: many; d_gene: -; j_gene: TRBJ1-1
CDR3aa: CSASGGDVNTEAFF; CDR3nt: TGCAGTGCTAGCGGGGGGGACGTGAACACTGAAGCTTTCTTT; v_gene: TRBV20-1; abundance: -; d_gene: -; j_gene: TRBJ1-1
CDR3aa: CASSLTGTASLEQYF; CDR3nt: TGTGCCAGCAGCTTGACCGGGACCGCGAGCCTCGAGCAGTACTTC; v_gene: TRBV6-6; abundance: many; d_gene: -; j_gene: TRBJ2-7